This T cell receptor (beta chain) was documented in a study of blood T cell repertoires in COVID-19. As for the study in general: Some COVID-19 samples were acute and others convalescent; all came from the United States, Italy and Spain. Sources were T cells, B-cell-depleted T cells, or PBMCs; the material itself was cDNA or gDNA.

The germline CDR1 and CDR2 sequences are MNHEY and SVGEGT. The CDR3 has 16 amino acids. Trimming took 5 bases from V and 0 from J, leaving 14 bases between them. How the authors handled the data: Reference gene primer amplification gave nucleated cell count estimates. Sequencing used immunoSEQ multiplex PCR; TCRdb keeps in-frame clones, though not all of them. V, J and clone size are taken as reported in that table, and D and trimming were inferred from the DNA itself. The sample consists of tens of thousands of clones, approximately 91% of them appearing once. Sequenced material: peripheral blood. This chain joins TRBV6-2 or TRBV6-3 and TRBJ1-5; tentatively, D is TRBD1 (5 bases). This sequence originates from a man aged 60-69 years with acute or convalescent COVID-19. CDR3 coding DNA: TGTGCCAGCAGTCCCGGGCGGGGCTATAGCAATCAGCCCCAGCATTTT. Protein sequence: CASSPGRGYSNQPQHF.